This T cell receptor beta chain came from a study of OX40 agonist ivuxolimab in advanced cancers. This table comes from immunoSEQ multiplex PCR, and its TCRdb copy is limited to in-frame clones, with some not included. The repertoire holds 90,000 to 100,000 clones, around nine tenths seen once, with 0.8% to 1% in the top ten. Study-level results: CD4+ and CD8+ T cells in blood underwent clonal expansion by week 6 at 0.1 to 3.0 mg/kg.

As to this clone: Its target is unknown.

Germline V gene sequence: CDR1 MNHEY, CDR2 SVGAGI. The ends lost 9 bases at V and 3 bases at J; junction bases unmatched: 7. The CDR3 is made up of 14 amino acids. The material sequenced was CD4+ or CD8+ T cells sorted from blood, taken in a trial of the OX40 agonist ivuxolimab. The chain links TRBV6-5 to TRBJ2-2; the match to TRBD1 covers 7 bases. The sequence derives from an adult with an advanced solid tumor such as melanoma, head and neck, liver or kidney cancer. The CDR3 region has the DNA TGTGCCAGTCTCTCCGACAGGGACACCGGGGAGCTGTTTTTT. Its translation: CASLSDRDTGELFF.